Described below is a single T cell receptor (beta chain) sequence and its context. Its target is unknown. The entry originates in a study of blood T cells in healthy people across ages. Broader study findings: Diversity was higher, and naive CD4+ cells more numerous, in long-lived donors than in aged donors.

Total RNA, at least 5 micrograms per sample, came from PBMCs. Germline CDR1 MNHEY, CDR2 SMNVEV (reference sequence). The J segment lost 3 bases and the V segment lost 7 bases, leaving 12 bases of the junction unmatched. This CDR3 has 15 residues. It was with a sample-barcoded 5' primer and a J-beta primer mix that a second PCR of about 6 to 12 cycles was run. TCRdb called the 5' RACE reads again in MiXCR, with one record for every CDR3 protein. The table records about 620,000 distinct CDR3 sequences, more than 20% of them present only once. This clonotype originated in a man aged 65 to 79 in good health. The chain carries TRBV27 and TRBJ2-7, with 7 bases matching TRBD2. What was sequenced was blood. The CDR3 is CASKTGRETLYEQYF. In DNA form, the CDR3 reads TGTGCCAGCAAGACGGGGCGGGAGACTCTCTACGAGCAGTACTTC.